The T cell receptor beta chain described here comes from a study of regulatory T cells in long-lasting Graves disease. Study-level findings and limits: Favoring TRBV28, TRBJ1-2 and TRBJ2-5 was a feature seen in persistent disease.

iRepertoire HTBI primers and Arm-PCR of CDR3 regions built TCR beta libraries. From the multiplex PCR reads, TCRdb called clonotypes with MiXCR, one entry per CDR3 protein. Here the sample spans around 500,000 distinct CDR3 sequences, 15% to 20% being singletons. This clonotype showed up just a few times. Its antigen is unidentified. This CDR3 is 14 amino acids long. Trimming at V came to 7 bases and at J to 6 bases, leaving 10 bases not matched to a gene. Germline values: CDR1 SEHNR, CDR2 FQNEAQ (reference sequence). Time point meaning: newly diagnosed GD, antithyroid drugs for less than 3 months. There was RNA extracted from PBMCs, and the TCR library was made from it. This same sample was also part of a study on T cells in Graves' hyperthyroidism and ophthalmopathy.

The genes are TRBV7-9 and TRBJ2-7; 9 bases are a match to TRBD1. This sequence originates from a woman aged 40-65 years with Graves disease. The material was peripheral blood mononuclear cells (PBMCs), obtained at new diagnosis, from a patient treated with antithyroid drugs. CDR3 in DNA: TGTGCCAGCATGGAGGACAGGGGAGGAAGCGAGCAGTACTTC. Protein: CASMEDRGGSEQYF.